This T cell receptor beta chain is drawn from a study of somatic mutations in cytotoxic T cells in rheumatoid arthritis. Method: immunoSEQ multiplex PCR; TCRdb's copy keeps in-frame clones and lacks some. The sample records roughly 16,000 clones, roughly 80% being singletons. Looked up from germline, CDR1 is SGHNT and CDR2 is YYREEE (reference sequence). V was trimmed by 0 bases and J by 8 bases, leaving 5 bases between them. This CDR3 has 11 residues. The chain links TRBV5-4 to TRBJ1-2, with D perhaps matching TRBD1 (5 bases). The clonotype originates from an adult with rheumatoid arthritis. Sequenced: CD8+ T cells sorted from blood. The CDR3 coding sequence is TGTGCCAGCAGCTTGGGGGGGGGCTACACCTTC. Translated, it gives CASSLGGGYTF.